The entry that follows covers one T cell receptor (beta chain) sequence. This sample is part of a study of T cell changes during pregnancy in multiple sclerosis. TCRdb keeps only in-frame clones here, not all; method: immunoSEQ multiplex PCR. The sample has approximately 130,000 clones, less than 97% seen once. Germline CDR1 SGHVS, CDR2 FNYEAQ. Trimming left V 6 bases short and J 0 bases short, with 18 bases between. This CDR3 spans 18 amino acids. The chain uses TRBV7-6 and TRBJ2-6, with a weak D call TRBD1 (5 bases). The material sequenced was peripheral blood, taken after pregnancy. This TCR was sampled from a female donor with multiple sclerosis, enrolled in a pregnancy study. CDR3 DNA sequence: TGTGCCAGCAGAAGGGGAAGGGGTCCGGGCTCTGGGGCCAACGTCCTGACTTTC. Encoded protein: CASRRGRGPGSGANVLTF.